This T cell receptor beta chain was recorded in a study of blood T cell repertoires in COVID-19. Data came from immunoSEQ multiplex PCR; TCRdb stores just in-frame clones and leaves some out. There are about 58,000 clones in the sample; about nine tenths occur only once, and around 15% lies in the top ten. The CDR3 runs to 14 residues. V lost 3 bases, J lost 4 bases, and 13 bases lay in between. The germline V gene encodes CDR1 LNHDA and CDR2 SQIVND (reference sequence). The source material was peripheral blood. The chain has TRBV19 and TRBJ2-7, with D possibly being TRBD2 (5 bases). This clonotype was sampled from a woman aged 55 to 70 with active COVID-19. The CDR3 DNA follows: TGTGCCAGTAGTATCGTGCCGGGCGGGTACGAGCAGTACTTC. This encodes CASSIVPGGYEQYF.